What follows describes a single TCR beta chain. The CDR3 has 15 residues. Germline assignment: CDR1 MNHNY and CDR2 SVGAGI (reference sequence). V was pared by 4 bases and J by 7 bases, with 20 bases between. These data belong to a study of blood T cell repertoires in COVID-19. The overall study: Acute and convalescent COVID-19 specimens originated in the United States, Italy and Spain. From T cells, B-cell-depleted T cells, or PBMCs came the material, which was cDNA or gDNA.

Per the authors' pipeline: By means of reference gene primer amplification, nucleated cell counts were estimated. TCRdb's copy holds only in-frame clones and misses some; the assay was immunoSEQ multiplex PCR. The DNA was the basis for D and trimming; V, J and clone size are from that table. The data contain roughly 80,000 clones, approximately 88% of them singletons. Input material: peripheral blood. The sequence was collected from a man aged 45 to 65 with active COVID-19. V gene TRBV6-6 combines with J gene TRBJ2-7; D possibly corresponds to TRBD2 (7 bases). This CDR3 reads CASSSPVAGAGEQYF. CDR3 sequence (DNA): TGTGCCAGCAGTTCCCCAGTGGCGGGGGCGGGAGAGCAGTACTTC.